This entry concerns a single T cell receptor (beta chain). The data were taken from a study of blood T cell repertoires in COVID-19. At the level of the study: Collection of acute and convalescent COVID-19 samples took place in the United States, Italy and Spain. T cells, B-cell-depleted T cells, or PBMCs supplied cDNA or gDNA.

The CDR3 length is 17 residues. Between the trimmed V and J ends, which lost 10 bases and 0 bases, there was a span of 21 bases. Germline CDR1 and CDR2: SNHLY and FYNNEI. Assay used: immunoSEQ multiplex PCR; TCRdb lists only in-frame clones, some missing. The top ten clones hold more than 4.5% of a sample with 30,000 to 35,000 clones, about 93% of them seen once. The chain employs TRBV2 and TRBJ1-4, with D perhaps TRBD1 (6 bases). Material for sequencing was peripheral blood. The sequence was obtained from a human donor in a cohort sampled during active COVID-19. The DNA of the CDR3 is TGTGCCACCGGACAGTCTCCTTGGACCACAACTAATGAAAAACTGTTTTTT. Encoded protein: CATGQSPWTTTNEKLFF.